The T cell receptor (beta chain) described here comes from a study of vaccination effects on CD4 cells after COVID-19. Study-level information: The median interval between the second dose and post-vaccine sampling was 72 days.

Profiled with immunoSEQ multiplex PCR; TCRdb holds only in-frame clones, not every one. The sample has tens of thousands of clones, 73% seen once; the top ten hold 7.8%. CDR1 MGHRA and CDR2 YSYEKL come from the germline V gene. The ends were cut back, 4 bases at V and 8 bases at J, with 29 bases in the middle. CDR3 length: 19 amino acids. Findings and caveats of the study: By a late point after vaccination, infection- and vaccine-induced clones had shrunk markedly through clonal contraction.

As regards this clone: Its matching antigen is unknown.

Antigen-specific CD4+ T cells expanded by the ViraFEST assay with viral peptide pools were then sequenced. Subsequent to roughly 9 days of culture, CD4+ T cells were isolated. Each participant received a vaccine that was either BNT162b2 or mRNA-1273, given as two doses. Approximately 1.9 million PBMC per well were cultured with around 9.6 IU/ml IL-2 and roughly 10 ug/ml peptides. It was on days 3 and 7 that half the medium was replaced with IL-2 medium. The receptor was derived from a human donor who received a COVID-19 vaccine. V and J are TRBV4-1 and TRBJ1-4; a weak D match, TRBD1 (5 bases). The sequencing here drew on CD4+ T cells from PBMCs cultured with SARS-CoV-2 spike peptides, taken after COVID-19 vaccination. In nucleotides, the CDR3 is TGCGCCAGCAGCCCCTTAGGTTTGGAGCAGGGAGGAAGTAGGGAAAAACTGTTTTTT. Translating it yields CASSPLGLEQGGSREKLFF.